The TCR beta chain under discussion was sequenced for a study of cytomegalovirus exposure and HLA in healthy donors. This clone turned up a few times. The CDR3 extends over 14 amino acids. Per germline, CDR1 MNHNS and CDR2 SASEGT. The ends were cut back, 4 bases at V and 3 bases at J, with 9 bases in the middle. PCR primers comprised 60 Vbeta and 13 Jbeta primers. Sequenced by immunoSEQ multiplex PCR; TCRdb stores in-frame clones only, minus some. The sample has about 260,000 clones, roughly two thirds seen once. The source of this sequence is a female donor in good health and CMV-seronegative. Sequenced: PBMCs. The chain joins TRBV6-1 to TRBJ2-2; no clear D. For the CDR3, the DNA is TGTGCCAGCAGTGGCTTCGCGTACACCGGGGAGCTGTTTTTT. It codes for CASSGFAYTGELFF.